These 21 T cell receptor beta chains were all obtained from the same sample, sequenced in a study of T cell clones after liver transplantation. Sequencing was performed with immunoSEQ multiplex PCR; in TCRdb, only in-frame clones are kept and a portion is missing. This sample has tens of thousands of clones, with less than 75% found just once. The source was CD4+ T cells from blood, collected at the 22-month timepoint. The receptors shown here come from a human patient who received a liver transplant. The T cells may partly be graft donor cells.

The chain links TRBV4-1 to TRBJ1-1, with D possibly TRBD1 on 5 matching bases. Germline V gives CDR1 MGHRA, CDR2 YSYEKL. The CDR3 is made up of 14 amino acids. Trimming took 6 bases from V and 5 from J, leaving 16 bases between them. In DNA form, the CDR3 reads TGCGCCAGCAGGGGCACACTTCGGGGGACTGAAGCTTTCTTT. Protein: CASRGTLRGTEAFF.

This sequence joins TRBV9 and TRBJ1-6; unclear D gene. Germline CDR1 reads SGDLS; CDR2 reads YYNGEE. CDR3 length: 14 amino acids. Deletions cut 3 bases from V and 4 bases from J, with 8 bases between. CDR3 residues: CASSALEYNSPLHF. The CDR3 DNA reads as TGTGCCAGCAGCGCGCTAGAATATAATTCACCCCTCCACTTT. Complete variable domain (other parts from reference TRBV9 and TRBJ1-6): DSGVTQTPKHLITATGQRVTLRCSPRSGDLSVYWYQQSLDQGLQFLIQYYNGEERAKGNILERFSAQQFPDLHSELNLSSLELGDSALYFCASSALEYNSPLHFGNGTRLTVT.

The genes are TRBV5-4 and TRBJ1-1; unclear D gene. V lost 0 bases, J lost 5 bases, and 17 bases lay in between. CDR1 is SGHNT and CDR2 is YYREEE in the germline V gene (reference sequence). The CDR3 contains 16 residues. CDR3 nucleotides: TGTGCCAGCAGCTTGGGGGGAGGAGGACTGGGGACTGAAGCTTTCTTT. Translating gives CASSLGGGGLGTEAFF.

The chain joins TRBV11-3 to TRBJ1-6; no reliable D call. Trimming took off 1 base at V and 8 bases at J, with 9 bases between the two ends. The CDR3 length is 14 residues. The germline V gene has CDR1 SGHNT and CDR2 YENEEA. The CDR3 nucleotides read TGTGCCAGCAGCTTAGCAGGTTATGATTCACCCCTCCACTTT. This encodes CASSLAGYDSPLHF.

CDR3 residues: CASSEAWIYGYTF. For the CDR3, the DNA is TGTGCCAGCAGTGAAGCCTGGATCTATGGCTACACCTTC. V and J are TRBV2 and TRBJ1-2, with D unclear. Germline V gives CDR1 SNHLY, CDR2 FYNNEI. The V gene lost 0 bases and the J gene lost 4 bases, with 6 bases spanning the gap. The CDR3 runs 13 residues.

The V gene is TRBV7-3, the J gene TRBJ2-3, with no clear D. CDR3 size: 15 residues. The V gene's germline CDR1 is SGHTA and CDR2 FQGTGA. The ends were cut back, 4 bases at V and 7 bases at J, with 18 bases in the middle. CDR3 DNA sequence: TGTGCCAGCAGCTCCCAATGGAAGAAGAGAAATACGCAGTATTTT. Its translation is CASSSQWKKRNTQYF.

This rearrangement joins TRBV7-9 to TRBJ1-1; no clear D. The CDR3 loop spans 12 amino acids. V was shortened by 3 bases and J by 3 bases, with 5 bases between the two germline ends. The germline CDR1 and CDR2 sequences are SEHNR and FQNEAQ (reference sequence). The CDR3 region has the DNA TGTGCCAGCAGCTTCCTCGACACTGAAGCTTTCTTT. Protein: CASSFLDTEAFF.

The sample holds a few counts of this clone. The chain couples TRBV2 to TRBJ1-1; the D gene is possibly TRBD1 (5 bases). This CDR3 region has 16 residues. The V and J ends lost 7 bases and 1 base respectively, with 19 bases between them. In germline, CDR1 is SNHLY, CDR2 FYNNEI. The CDR3: CASTGHPWGGNTEAFF. The CDR3, as DNA: TGTGCCAGCACAGGGCATCCCTGGGGGGGGAACACTGAAGCTTTCTTT.

V is TRBV10-3 and J is TRBJ2-3; 10 nucleotides align to TRBD2. Losses at the gene ends were 4 bases for V and 1 base for J; bases not matched to a gene: 8. The CDR3 is 17 amino acids. CDR1 is ENHRY and CDR2 is SYGVKD in the germline V gene. The chain's CDR3 is CAISVSSGGYGTDTQYF. DNA of the CDR3: TGTGCCATCAGTGTATCTAGCGGGGGCTACGGCACAGATACGCAGTATTTT.

A remark on this clone: Other DNA sequences in this sample translate to the same CDR3. This sequence joins TRBV6-1 and TRBJ1-1, with unresolved D. Trimming removed 4 bases from V and 1 base from J, with 10 bases in between. This CDR3 has 14 amino acids. Germline assignment: CDR1 MNHNS and CDR2 SASEGT. In DNA, the CDR3 is TGTGCCAGCAGTGTAGAAATCGGGAACACTGAAGCTTTCTTT. Its protein is CASSVEIGNTEAFF.

This chain links TRBV7-9 with TRBJ1-5; the D is unclear. The CDR3 spans 15 residues. Germline loops: CDR1 SEHNR, CDR2 FQNEAQ (reference sequence). Deletions cut 5 bases from V and 4 bases from J, with 15 bases between. The CDR3 loop reads CASSTVGGVNQPQHF. Here the CDR3 DNA reads TGTGCCAGCAGCACCGTGGGAGGAGTGAATCAGCCCCAGCATTTT.

The CDR3 DNA reads TGTGCCAGCAGCTCCGGGGCCTCCTCTGGGGCCAACGTCCTGACTTTC. It translates to CASSSGASSGANVLTF. The chain carries TRBV2 and TRBJ2-6; either TRBD1 or TRBD2 may supply D (5 bases each). Germline V CDR1 and CDR2: SNHLY, FYNNEI. There are 16 residues in the CDR3. V dropped 6 bases and J dropped 0 bases, with 12 bases sitting between them.

This chain uses TRBV5-4 with TRBJ2-7, with D possibly being TRBD1 (6 bases). V lost 1 base, J lost 5 bases, and 13 bases lay in between. The germline CDR1 and CDR2 sequences are SGHNT and YYREEE (reference sequence). CDR3 length: 14 residues. The CDR3 reads CASSLIAGEHEQYF. The CDR3 nucleotides are TGTGCCAGCAGCTTGATCGCAGGGGAGCACGAGCAGTACTTC.

The V gene is TRBV28, the J gene TRBJ1-3; possibly TRBD1 for D (6 bases). The CDR3 totals 16 residues. Germline CDR1 and CDR2: MDHEN and SYDVKM. V was cut by 6 bases and J by 0 bases, with 15 bases left in between. CDR3 loop: CASSRGGRSSGNTIYF. CDR3 in DNA: TGTGCCAGCAGCCGAGGGGGGAGAAGCTCTGGAAACACCATATATTTT.

This rearrangement joins TRBV18 to TRBJ2-1; D is perhaps TRBD1 (6 bases). Germline V gives CDR1 KGHSH, CDR2 LQKENI. Trimming cost V 0 bases and J 9 bases, with 15 bases left between them. CDR3 length: 15 residues. This CDR3 reads CASSPPVRGRGEQFF. CDR3 in DNA: TGTGCCAGCTCACCACCGGTCAGGGGAAGGGGTGAGCAGTTCTTC.

This chain links TRBV5-6 with TRBJ2-5; either TRBD1 or TRBD2 may supply D (5 bases each). The CDR3 sequence is 15 residues long. V was clipped by 4 bases and J by 2 bases, with 15 bases between them. Germline values: CDR1 SGHDT, CDR2 YYEEEE. The CDR3 DNA reads TGTGCCAGCAGCCCCGACGGGGCAGCGCAAGAGACCCAGTACTTC. Protein product: CASSPDGAAQETQYF. Looking up the rest from reference TRBV5-6 and TRBJ2-5 gives the full variable domain: DAGVTQSPTHLIKTRGQQVTLRCSPKSGHDTVSWYQQALGQGPQFIFQYYEEEERQRGNFPDRFSGHQFPNYSSELNVNALLLGDSALYLCASSPDGAAQETQYFGPGTRLLVL.

The V gene is TRBV10-3, the J gene TRBJ1-5, with unresolved D. Germline CDR1 reads ENHRY; CDR2 reads SYGVKD. Between the trimmed V and J ends, which lost 2 bases and 5 bases, there was a span of 19 bases. The CDR3 extends over 17 amino acids. The CDR3 here is CAISETARGFSDQPQHF. DNA of the CDR3: TGTGCCATCAGTGAGACTGCCCGAGGGTTTTCGGATCAGCCCCAGCATTTT.

Within the sample, this clone is medium-sized (0.01 to 0.1%). The chain employs TRBV6-1 and TRBJ1-5; the D gene is possibly TRBD1 (6 bases). There are 15 residues in the CDR3. The germline V gene has CDR1 MNHNS and CDR2 SASEGT. Trimming cost V 2 bases and J 4 bases, with 12 bases left between them. CDR3 loop: CASSELGATNQPQHF. The CDR3 bases are TGTGCCAGCAGTGAACTGGGGGCTACAAATCAGCCCCAGCATTTT.

The chain employs TRBV2 and TRBJ1-1; 7 bases map to TRBD1. V was pared by 3 bases and J by 1 base, with 8 bases of the junction left unmatched. CDR3 size: 16 residues. Per the germline V gene, CDR1 is SNHLY and CDR2 is FYNNEI. The CDR3: CASSDRGSVWNTEAFF. For the CDR3, the DNA is TGTGCCAGCAGTGACAGGGGGTCAGTTTGGAACACTGAAGCTTTCTTT. The full variable domain, rest sourced from reference TRBV2 and TRBJ1-1, is EPEVTQTPSHQVTQMGQEVILRCVPISNHLYFYWYRQILGQKVEFLVSFYNNEISEKSEIFDDQFSVERPDGSNFTLKIRSTKLEDSAMYFCASSDRGSVWNTEAFFGQGTRLTVV.

The genes are TRBV19 and TRBJ2-2; a possible D gene is TRBD2 (6 bases). The CDR3 runs to 14 residues. The germline V gene has CDR1 LNHDA and CDR2 SQIVND (reference sequence). V dropped 1 base and J dropped 5 bases, with 8 bases sitting between them. CDR3 sequence: CASSIAGVTGELFF. CDR3 coding DNA: TGTGCCAGTAGTATAGCGGGGGTAACCGGGGAGCTGTTTTTT. Using reference TRBV19 and TRBJ2-2 for the parts outside the CDR3, the full variable domain is DGGITQSPKYLFRKEGQNVTLSCEQNLNHDAMYWYRQDPGQGLRLIYYSQIVNDFQKGDIAEGYSVSREKKESFPLTVTSAQKNPTAFYLCASSIAGVTGELFFGEGSRLTVL.

CDR3 DNA sequence: TGTGCCACCGAGAACAAACAAGCGAACACTGAAGCTTTCTTT. Encoded protein: CATENKQANTEAFF. The V gene is TRBV6-5, the J gene TRBJ1-1; D remains unclear. The CDR3 loop spans 14 amino acids. Germline CDR1 is MNHEY and CDR2 is SVGAGI. The ends were cut back, 10 bases at V and 1 base at J, with 16 bases in the middle.